Each of the 6 T cell receptor beta chains below was sequenced from the same sample in a study of control samples from healthy donors and cancer patients. Measured with immunoSEQ multiplex PCR; TCRdb has only the in-frame clones, and not every one. The table has more than 100,000 clones, about nine tenths seen once. The material sequenced was blood. The receptor set was obtained from a woman younger than 30 in good health.

V is TRBV13 and J is TRBJ2-3; 8 bases line up with TRBD2. After removal of 5 bases from V and 0 bases from J, the junction contained 1 base not matched to a gene. The CDR3 consists of 14 residues. Germline lookup yields CDR1 PRHDT and CDR2 FYEKMQ (reference sequence). The CDR3, as DNA: TGTGCCAGCAGCCCGGGGGGGAGCACAGATACGCAGTATTTT. This gives the protein CASSPGGSTDTQYF.

The chain couples TRBV28 to TRBJ2-1; 16 nucleotides align to TRBD2. Germline CDR1 is MDHEN and CDR2 is SYDVKM. V shed 8 bases, J shed 4 bases, and the junction held 11 bases outside the gene matches. The CDR3 is 18 residues long. The CDR3 loop reads CASLTGLAGGLKYNEQFF. The CDR3 DNA is TGTGCCAGCCTTACGGGACTAGCGGGGGGGCTCAAGTACAATGAGCAGTTCTTC.

The V and J genes are TRBV7-9 and TRBJ1-2; a possible D gene is TRBD1 (5 bases). Trimming left V 8 bases short and J 4 bases short, with 20 bases between. This CDR3 has 15 amino acids. Germline CDR1 reads SEHNR; CDR2 reads FQNEAQ (reference sequence). CDR3 in DNA: TGTGCCAGCGATGGAGGGGAGGGTGAGGGCTATGGCTACACCTTC. This translates into CASDGGEGEGYGYTF. Filled out from reference TRBV7-9 and TRBJ1-2, the complete variable domain reads DTGVSQNPRHKITKRGQNVTFRCDPISEHNRLYWYRQTLGQGPEFLTYFQNEAQLEKSRLLSDRFSAERPKGSFSTLEIQRTEQGDSAMYLCASDGGEGEGYGYTFGSGTRLTVV.

This rearrangement joins TRBV29-1 to TRBJ1-1; possibly TRBD1 for D (5 bases). The germline V and J ends were trimmed by 7 bases and 2 bases, with 11 bases remaining between them. CDR1 and CDR2 (germline): SQVTM, ANQGSEA. This CDR3 comprises 12 residues. As DNA, the CDR3 is TGCAGCGCAGACGGGACCAACACTGAAGCTTTCTTT. Protein product: CSADGTNTEAFF.

This chain links TRBV28 with TRBJ1-1; D perhaps matches TRBD1 (5 bases). The CDR3 sequence is 15 residues long. V lost 2 bases and J lost 1, with 11 bases in between. Germline CDR1 MDHEN, CDR2 SYDVKM. The CDR3 reads CASSLGAGPNTEAFF. The DNA of the CDR3 is TGTGCCAGCAGTTTAGGGGCAGGTCCGAACACTGAAGCTTTCTTT.

The CDR3 protein is CATRSRQGNTGELFF. The CDR3 DNA reads TGTGCCACCAGATCTCGGCAGGGGAACACCGGGGAGCTGTTTTTT. This chain joins TRBV15 and TRBJ2-2; D might be TRBD1 (5 bases). Per germline, CDR1 LNHNV and CDR2 YYDKDF (reference sequence). This CDR3 has 15 residues. V was pared by 6 bases and J by 1 base, with 12 bases between.